This entry lists 13 T cell receptor beta chains sequenced from one sample in a study of CD8+ T cells in alopecia areata. The sequencing template was cDNA reverse transcribed from extracted RNA. TCRdb's copy holds only in-frame clones and misses some; the assay was immunoSEQ multiplex PCR. The sample includes fewer than 150,000 clones, under 40% of them seen just once. The specimen was CD4+ T cells sorted from blood. These receptors originate from a human donor with alopecia areata.

This chain links TRBV27 with TRBJ2-5; either TRBD1 or TRBD2 may supply D (6 bases each). Trimming removed 2 bases at V and 6 bases at J, with 16 bases between. The CDR3 is 15 amino acids. CDR1 is MNHEY, CDR2 SMNVEV, per germline (reference sequence). For the CDR3, the DNA is TGTGCCAGCAGTTTAGGGGGGCCCCGGGAGAAGACCCAGTACTTC. Protein sequence: CASSLGGPREKTQYF.

This clone was seen once. The V and J genes are TRBV7-2 and TRBJ2-7, with D possibly matching TRBD1 (6 bases). V was shortened by 0 bases and J by 3 bases, with 12 bases between the two germline ends. The germline gives CDR1 SGHTA, CDR2 FQGNSA. CDR3 size: 15 residues. This CDR3 reads CASSLATDRLYEQYF. CDR3 coding DNA: TGTGCCAGCAGCTTAGCAACGGACAGACTCTACGAGCAGTACTTC. The full variable domain, in which reference TRBV7-2 and TRBJ2-7 provide the parts outside the CDR3, is GAGVSQSPSNKVTEKGKDVELRCDPISGHTALYWYRQSLGQGLEFLIYFQGNSAPDKSGLPSDRFSAERTGGSVSTLTIQRTQQEDSAVYLCASSLATDRLYEQYFGPGTRLTVT.

This chain connects TRBV25-1 to TRBJ2-3; 10 positions match TRBD2. The CDR3 is 16 residues long. Germline lookup yields CDR1 MGHDK and CDR2 SYGVNS. J gave up 1 base and V 4 bases, and 5 bases lay outside the gene matches. The CDR3 here is CASSAGLAGGTDTQYF. DNA for the CDR3: TGTGCCAGCAGTGCGGGGCTAGCGGGGGGCACAGATACGCAGTATTTT.

The chain recombines TRBV4-1 with TRBJ2-5; tentatively, D is TRBD1 or TRBD2 (5 bases each). The V gene's germline CDR1 is MGHRA and CDR2 YSYEKL. V gave up 1 base and J gave up 5 bases, with 14 bases separating them. This CDR3 comprises 15 residues. CDR3 nucleotides: TGCGCCAGCAGCCAAGCAGGGAGCTTTGGGGAGACCCAGTACTTC. This encodes CASSQAGSFGETQYF.

The genes are TRBV5-1 and TRBJ2-1; 13 bases fit TRBD2. After removal of 2 bases from V and 7 bases from J, the junction contained 6 bases not matched to a gene. This CDR3 comprises 16 residues. Germline CDR1 SGHRS, CDR2 YFSETQ. The CDR3, as DNA: TGCGCCAGCAGCTTCCCGGGACTAGCGGGGACTAATGAGCAGTTCTTC. Translation: CASSFPGLAGTNEQFF.

In DNA, the CDR3 is TGTGCCAGCAGGAGGGAGACTAGCGGGGAGCAGTACTTC. Translated: CASRRETSGEQYF. The genes are TRBV2 and TRBJ2-7; 10 nucleotides align to TRBD2. There are 13 residues in the CDR3. With V trimmed by 6 bases and J by 7 bases, 6 bases remained unmatched. The V gene's germline CDR1 is SNHLY and CDR2 FYNNEI.

The chain links TRBV5-1 to TRBJ1-6, with D perhaps matching TRBD1 (6 bases). This CDR3 contains 14 residues. CDR1 is SGHRS and CDR2 is YFSETQ in the germline V gene. Trimming cost V 1 base and J 7 bases, with 9 bases left between them. Written as DNA, the CDR3 is TGCGCCAGCAGCTTGTACAGGGCCAATTCACCCCTCCACTTT. This sequence encodes CASSLYRANSPLHF.

V gene TRBV4-2 combines with J gene TRBJ2-7; TRBD2 matches at 8 bases. With 3 bases clipped from V and 2 bases from J, the junction kept 6 bases outside the gene matches. The V gene's germline CDR1 is LGHNA and CDR2 YNFKEQ. The CDR3 has 15 residues. The CDR3 loop is CASSHLRSGAYEQYF. DNA for the CDR3: TGTGCCAGCAGCCACTTGCGTAGCGGGGCCTACGAGCAGTACTTC.

The V and J genes are TRBV29-1 and TRBJ2-2; no firm D call. The CDR3 runs to 12 residues. V was trimmed by 7 bases and J by 3 bases, leaving 9 bases between them. In germline, CDR1 is SQVTM, CDR2 ANQGSEA. CDR3 residues: CSGGSYTGELFF. The CDR3 region has the DNA TGCAGCGGGGGTTCTTACACCGGGGAGCTGTTTTTT.

The sample holds a few counts of this clone. The chain links TRBV18 to TRBJ2-1; D possibly matches TRBD1 or TRBD2 (5 bases each). There are 11 residues in the CDR3. Germline assignment: CDR1 KGHSH and CDR2 LQKENI. With 5 bases removed from V and 13 bases from J, the gap between germline ends came to 12 bases. DNA of the CDR3: TGTGCCAGCTCAGACGGGACGGACCAGTTCTTC. Amino acids: CASSDGTDQFF.

The genes are TRBV19 and TRBJ2-1; D not resolved. Trimming pared 10 bases from V and 3 bases from J, leaving 13 bases between. The CDR3 is made up of 13 amino acids. The germline gives CDR1 LNHDA, CDR2 SQIVND (reference sequence). The DNA for the CDR3 is TGTGCCATCGCCCAGGATCACTACAATGAGCAGTTCTTC. This sequence encodes CAIAQDHYNEQFF.

This clone was counted only a few times. V gene TRBV28 combines with J gene TRBJ2-1; D gene unclear. Trimming cost V 5 bases and J 0 bases, with 5 bases left between them. This CDR3 region has 13 residues. The germline CDR1 and CDR2 sequences are MDHEN and SYDVKM. CDR3 bases: TGTGCCAGCAGTACGGGCTCCTACAATGAGCAGTTCTTC. This gives the protein CASSTGSYNEQFF.

The genes are TRBV30 and TRBJ2-3; 13 nucleotides agree with TRBD2. V shed 0 bases and J 6 bases; nucleotides not matched to a gene: 6. This CDR3 is 16 amino acids long. The V gene's germline CDR1 is GTSNPN and CDR2 SVGIG (reference sequence). The CDR3 loop is CAWSVGLAGARDTQYF. The DNA of the CDR3 is TGTGCCTGGAGTGTAGGACTAGCGGGAGCTCGGGATACGCAGTATTTT.